One sample yielded the 14 T cell receptor beta chains listed below, sequenced in a study of CD8 T cells in Susac syndrome. Reverse transcription of about 0.5 to 1 ug RNA was performed with random hexamers. TCRdb redid the calling of the immunoSEQ multiplex PCR reads with MiXCR, one entry per CDR3 protein. This table holds 200,000 or so distinct CDR3 sequences, 90% to 95% found once. The sequencing sample was made of CD4+ T cells from PBMCs. These receptors were collected from a human donor with multiple sclerosis.

The chain carries TRBV5-1 and TRBJ2-7; D gene unclear. The V and J ends lost 4 bases and 6 bases respectively, with 17 bases between them. CDR1 SGHRS and CDR2 YFSETQ come from the germline V gene. The CDR3 is made up of 14 amino acids. CDR3 sequence: CASSGARFTGEQYF. CDR3 DNA: TGCGCCAGCAGCGGCGCCCGCTTTACCGGCGAGCAGTACTTC.

The V call is TRBV27, the J call TRBJ1-5; 9 nucleotides align to TRBD1. Trimming removed 6 bases from V and 7 bases from J; junction bases left unmatched: 7. The CDR3 extends over 14 amino acids. CDR1 is MNHEY, CDR2 SMNVEV, per germline (reference sequence). CDR3 amino acids: CASSPWDRVQPQHF. The CDR3 DNA reads TGTGCCAGCAGCCCCTGGGACAGGGTCCAGCCCCAGCATTTT.

The rearrangement links TRBV3-1 to TRBJ2-7; TRBD1 might be the D (5 bases). Looked up from germline, CDR1 is LGHDT and CDR2 is YNNKEL (reference sequence). This CDR3 region has 15 residues. Trimming shortened V by 4 bases and J by 0 bases, and 13 bases separated the two germline ends. DNA of the CDR3: TGTGCCAGCAGCCGCGGACACGAGAGCTCCTACGAGCAGTACTTC. Protein sequence: CASSRGHESSYEQYF.

This clonotype was counted once. The rearrangement uses TRBV29-1 and TRBJ1-1; D may be TRBD1 (6 bases). The CDR3 loop spans 12 amino acids. Trimming stripped 7 bases from V and 2 bases from J, with 11 bases between. CDR1 and CDR2 (germline): SQVTM, ANQGSEA. The DNA for the CDR3 is TGCAGCGCAGACAGGCAAAACACTGAAGCTTTCTTT. Translated: CSADRQNTEAFF.

The rearrangement uses TRBV29-1 and TRBJ2-5; 10 nucleotides match TRBD2. CDR3 length equals 13 residues. V dropped 5 bases and J dropped 4; count of bases not matched to a gene: 4. Germline V CDR1 and CDR2: SQVTM, ANQGSEA. The CDR3 DNA is TGCAGCGTTCGGAGCGGGAGGGGAGAGACCCAGTACTTC. Its translation is CSVRSGRGETQYF.

The chain is built from TRBV6-4 and TRBJ1-5; D is unclear. From germline, CDR1 is MRHNA and CDR2 SNTAGT. The V and J ends lost 5 bases and 6 bases respectively, with 11 bases between them. This CDR3 comprises 13 residues. The CDR3 loop is CASSPQEGQPQHF. The CDR3 region has the DNA TGTGCCAGCAGTCCGCAGGAGGGTCAGCCCCAGCATTTT.

This chain uses TRBV29-1 with TRBJ2-7; D is undetermined. This CDR3 comprises 14 residues. CDR1 and CDR2 (germline): SQVTM, ANQGSEA. V shed 4 bases and J shed 0 bases, with 13 bases lying between them. The CDR3 loop reads CSVVVRAYSYEQYF. CDR3 DNA: TGCAGCGTTGTTGTTCGGGCCTACTCCTACGAGCAGTACTTC.

V gene TRBV30 combines with J gene TRBJ2-7; 11 bases map to TRBD2. The CDR3 contains 12 residues. Per germline, CDR1 GTSNPN and CDR2 SVGIG (reference sequence). CDR3 amino acids: CISGRGFDEQYF. The CDR3, as DNA: TGTATTAGCGGGAGGGGTTTCGACGAGCAGTACTTC.

V is TRBV30 and J is TRBJ1-1, with 9 bases identical to TRBD1. The germline V gene has CDR1 GTSNPN and CDR2 SVGIG (reference sequence). V trimming: 4 bases; J trimming: 5 bases; junction bases outside the gene matches: 8. There are 14 residues in the CDR3. CDR3 sequence: CAWIWTGAGTEAFF. The CDR3 DNA sequence: TGTGCCTGGATTTGGACAGGGGCTGGTACTGAAGCTTTCTTT.

DNA of the CDR3: TGCAGTGTTTTATGGACTAGCGGCCTCTACAATGAGCAGTTCTTC. Its translation is CSVLWTSGLYNEQFF. This chain links TRBV20-1 with TRBJ2-1, with TRBD2 matching 10 bases. CDR1 and CDR2 from the germline V gene are DFQATT and SNEGSKA (reference sequence). The CDR3 loop spans 15 amino acids. V lost 7 bases, J lost 3 bases, and 9 bases stayed unmatched.

The genes are TRBV25-1 and TRBJ1-3, with D maybe TRBD1 (5 bases). Germline CDR1 reads MGHDK; CDR2 reads SYGVNS. The CDR3 loop spans 13 amino acids. V was shortened by 6 bases and J by 2 bases, with 8 bases between the two germline ends. The CDR3 here is CASRETAGNTIYF. The CDR3, as DNA: TGTGCCAGCAGGGAGACAGCTGGAAACACCATATATTTT.

This chain links TRBV6-5 with TRBJ2-7; possibly TRBD1 for D (7 bases). CDR1 is MNHEY, CDR2 SVGAGI, per germline. V was trimmed by 2 bases and J by 3 bases, leaving 11 bases between them. The CDR3 contains 14 residues. The CDR3 nucleotides read TGTGCCAGCAGTTACGGCCAGGGGGGCTACGAGCAGTACTTC. Translation gives CASSYGQGGYEQYF.

The chain's CDR3 is CASSQDLKQPQHF. CDR3 nucleotides: TGTGCCAGCAGCCAAGATTTAAAGCAGCCCCAGCATTTT. The V call is TRBV3-1, the J call TRBJ1-5; no clear D. The CDR3 contains 13 residues. The V gene's germline CDR1 is LGHDT and CDR2 YNNKEL (reference sequence). Trimming removed 0 bases from V and 7 bases from J, with 7 bases in between.

The V call is TRBV20-1, the J call TRBJ1-5; D possibly corresponds to TRBD1 (6 bases). The germline V and J ends were trimmed by 1 base and 1 base, with 17 bases remaining between them. CDR3 length: 17 amino acids. The germline gives CDR1 DFQATT, CDR2 SNEGSKA (reference sequence). Here the CDR3 DNA reads TGCAGTGCTAGAGTGAGTTCGACAGGCGGGAGCAATCAGCCCCAGCATTTT. This gives the protein CSARVSSTGGSNQPQHF.